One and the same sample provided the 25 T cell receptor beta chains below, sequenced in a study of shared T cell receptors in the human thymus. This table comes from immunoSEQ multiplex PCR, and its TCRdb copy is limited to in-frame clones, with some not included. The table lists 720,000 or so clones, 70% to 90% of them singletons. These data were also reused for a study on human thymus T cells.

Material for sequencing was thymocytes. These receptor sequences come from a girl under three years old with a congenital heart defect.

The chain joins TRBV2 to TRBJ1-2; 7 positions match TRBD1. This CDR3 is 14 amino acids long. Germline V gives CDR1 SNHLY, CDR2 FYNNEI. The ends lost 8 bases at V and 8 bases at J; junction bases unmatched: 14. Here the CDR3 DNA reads TGTGCCAGCGTTCCGGGACAGCGAACGGGAGGCTACACCTTC. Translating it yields CASVPGQRTGGYTF.

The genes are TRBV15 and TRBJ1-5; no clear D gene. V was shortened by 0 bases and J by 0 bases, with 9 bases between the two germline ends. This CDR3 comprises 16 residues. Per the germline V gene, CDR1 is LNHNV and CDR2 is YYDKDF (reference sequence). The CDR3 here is CATSRDRKHSNQPQHF. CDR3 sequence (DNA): TGTGCCACCAGCAGAGACAGGAAGCATAGCAATCAGCCCCAGCATTTT.

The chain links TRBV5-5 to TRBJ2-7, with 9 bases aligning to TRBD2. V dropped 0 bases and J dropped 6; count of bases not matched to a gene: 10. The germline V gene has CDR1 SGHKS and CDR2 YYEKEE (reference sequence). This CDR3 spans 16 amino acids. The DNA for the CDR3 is TGTGCCAGCAGCTTGGTGGGACTAGCATGGTTAGGCGAGCAGTACTTC. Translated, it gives CASSLVGLAWLGEQYF. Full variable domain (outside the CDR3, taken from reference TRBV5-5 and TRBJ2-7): DAGVTQSPTHLIKTRGQQVTLRCSPISGHKSVSWYQQVLGQGPQFIFQYYEKEERGRGNFPDRFSARQFPNYSSELNVNALLLGDSALYLCASSLVGLAWLGEQYFGPGTRLTVT.

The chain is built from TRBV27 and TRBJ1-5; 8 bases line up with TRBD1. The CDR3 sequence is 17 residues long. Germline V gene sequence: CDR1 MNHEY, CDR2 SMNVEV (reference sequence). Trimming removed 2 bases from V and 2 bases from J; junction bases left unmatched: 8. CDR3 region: CASSLGVPTGGNQPQHF. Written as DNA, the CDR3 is TGTGCCAGCAGTTTAGGCGTCCCGACAGGGGGCAATCAGCCCCAGCATTTT.

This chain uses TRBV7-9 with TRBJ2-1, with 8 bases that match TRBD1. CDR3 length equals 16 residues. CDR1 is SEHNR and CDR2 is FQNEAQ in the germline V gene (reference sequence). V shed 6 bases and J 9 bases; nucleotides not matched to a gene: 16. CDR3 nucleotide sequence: TGTGCCAGCAGATTCGGAGTAAGGACAGGGCGTAGTGAGCAGTTCTTC. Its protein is CASRFGVRTGRSEQFF.

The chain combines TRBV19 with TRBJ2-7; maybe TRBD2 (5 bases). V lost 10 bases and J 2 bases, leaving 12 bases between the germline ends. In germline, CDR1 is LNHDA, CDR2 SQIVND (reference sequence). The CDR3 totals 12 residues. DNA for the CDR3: TGTGCCACTACCGACGGGGCCTACGAGCAGTACTTC. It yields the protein CATTDGAYEQYF.

CDR3 nucleotide sequence: TGTGCCAGCAGTGCGACAGGGATTTCCTACGAGCAGTACTTC. Translating it yields CASSATGISYEQYF. The gene calls are TRBV6-5 and TRBJ2-7; 7 bases agree with TRBD1. From germline, CDR1 is MNHEY and CDR2 SVGAGI. Trimming removed 5 bases from V and 1 base from J; junction bases left unmatched: 5. CDR3 length equals 14 residues.

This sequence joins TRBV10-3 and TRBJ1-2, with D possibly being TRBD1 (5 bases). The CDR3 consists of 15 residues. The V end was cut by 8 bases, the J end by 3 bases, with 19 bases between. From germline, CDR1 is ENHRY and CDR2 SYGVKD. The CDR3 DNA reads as TGTGCCATCTCCCCAATGGGGCAGGGTGACTATGGCTACACCTTC. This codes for CAISPMGQGDYGYTF.

The CDR3 sequence: CASSNQGPTNYGYTF. The CDR3 bases are TGTGCCAGCTCCAATCAGGGTCCAACTAACTATGGCTACACCTTC. The V and J genes are TRBV11-2 and TRBJ1-2; tentative D call: TRBD1 (5 bases). The CDR3 spans 15 residues. The germline CDR1 and CDR2 sequences are SGHAT and FQNNGV. V gave up 8 bases and J gave up 0 bases, with 16 bases separating them. Using reference TRBV11-2 and TRBJ1-2 for the parts outside the CDR3, the full variable domain is EAGVAQSPRYKIIEKRQSVAFWCNPISGHATLYWYQQILGQGPKLLIQFQNNGVVDDSQLPKDRFSAERLKGVDSTLKIQPAKLEDSAVYLCASSNQGPTNYGYTFGSGTRLTVV.

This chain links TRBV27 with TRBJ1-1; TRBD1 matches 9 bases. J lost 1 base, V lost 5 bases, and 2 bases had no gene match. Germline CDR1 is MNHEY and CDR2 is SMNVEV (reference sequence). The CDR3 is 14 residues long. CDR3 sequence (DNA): TGTGCCAGCAGTCTACAGGGGGCGAACACTGAAGCTTTCTTT. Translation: CASSLQGANTEAFF.

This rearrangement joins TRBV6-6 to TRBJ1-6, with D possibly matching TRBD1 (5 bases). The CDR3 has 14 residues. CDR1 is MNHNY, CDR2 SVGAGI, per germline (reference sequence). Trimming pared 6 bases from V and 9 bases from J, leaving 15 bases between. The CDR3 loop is CASRDGHTGSPLHF. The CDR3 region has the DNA TGTGCCAGCAGGGACGGACACACCGGTTCACCCCTCCACTTT.

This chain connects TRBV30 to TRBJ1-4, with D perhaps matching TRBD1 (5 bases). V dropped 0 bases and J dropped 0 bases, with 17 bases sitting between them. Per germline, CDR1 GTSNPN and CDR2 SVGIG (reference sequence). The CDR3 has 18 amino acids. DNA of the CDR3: TGTGCCTGGAGTGTGCGAGACAGCGTACTTGCAACTAATGAAAAACTGTTTTTT. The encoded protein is CAWSVRDSVLATNEKLFF. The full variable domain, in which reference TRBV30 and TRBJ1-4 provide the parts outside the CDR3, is SQTIHQWPATLVQPVGSPLSLECTVEGTSNPNLYWYRQAAGRGLQLLFYSVGIGQISSEVPQNLSASRPQDRQFILSSKKLLLSDSGFYLCAWSVRDSVLATNEKLFFGSGTQLSVL.

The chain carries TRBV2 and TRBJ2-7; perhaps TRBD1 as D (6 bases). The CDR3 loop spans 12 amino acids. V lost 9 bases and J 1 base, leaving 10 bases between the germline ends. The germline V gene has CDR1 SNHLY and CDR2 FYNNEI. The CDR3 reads CARGTGSYEQYF. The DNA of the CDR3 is TGTGCCAGGGGCACAGGGTCCTACGAGCAGTACTTC.

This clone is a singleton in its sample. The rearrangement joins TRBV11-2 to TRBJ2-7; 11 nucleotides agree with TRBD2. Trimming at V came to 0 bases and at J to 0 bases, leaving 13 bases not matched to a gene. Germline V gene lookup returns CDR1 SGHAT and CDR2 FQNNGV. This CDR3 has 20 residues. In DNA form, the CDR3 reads TGTGCCAGCAGCTTAGATCGCTATAGCCTAGCGGGGGGCCTCTCCTACGAGCAGTACTTC. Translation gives CASSLDRYSLAGGLSYEQYF.

CDR3 protein: CASSGTDNEKLFF. CDR3 coding DNA: TGTGCCAGCAGCGGTACAGACAATGAAAAACTGTTTTTT. The V and J genes are TRBV6-5 and TRBJ1-4; D uncertain. The germline gives CDR1 MNHEY, CDR2 SVGAGI. The CDR3 covers 13 residues. The germline V and J ends were trimmed by 6 bases and 5 bases, with 10 bases remaining between them.

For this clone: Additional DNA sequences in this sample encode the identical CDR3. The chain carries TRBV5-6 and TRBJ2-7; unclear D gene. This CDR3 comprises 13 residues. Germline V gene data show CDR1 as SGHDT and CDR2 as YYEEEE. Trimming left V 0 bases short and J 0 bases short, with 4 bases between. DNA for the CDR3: TGTGCCAGCAGCTTGGCAGGCTCCTACGAGCAGTACTTC. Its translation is CASSLAGSYEQYF.

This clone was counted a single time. The CDR3 is CASSLTGLPSSYNSPLHF. Written as DNA, the CDR3 is TGTGCCAGCTCACTCACGGGACTCCCGAGCTCCTATAATTCACCCCTCCACTTT. The V gene is TRBV18, the J gene TRBJ1-6, with D possibly being TRBD1 (5 bases). The germline V and J ends were trimmed by 4 bases and 0 bases, with 16 bases remaining between them. This CDR3 contains 18 residues. CDR1 KGHSH and CDR2 LQKENI come from the germline V gene.

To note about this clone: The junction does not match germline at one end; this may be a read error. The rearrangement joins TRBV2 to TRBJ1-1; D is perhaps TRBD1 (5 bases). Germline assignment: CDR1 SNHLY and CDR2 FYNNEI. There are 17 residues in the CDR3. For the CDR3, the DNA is TGTACCAGCCTAAGACAGACCCTGCTTCATACCGACACTGAAGCTTTCTTT. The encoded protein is CTSLRQTLLHTDTEAFF.

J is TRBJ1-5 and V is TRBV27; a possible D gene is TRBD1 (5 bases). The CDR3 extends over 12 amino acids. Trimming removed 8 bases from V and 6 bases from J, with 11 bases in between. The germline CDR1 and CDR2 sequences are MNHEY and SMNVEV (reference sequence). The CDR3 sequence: CASARRGQPQHF. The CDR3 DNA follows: TGTGCCAGCGCCAGAAGGGGTCAGCCCCAGCATTTT.

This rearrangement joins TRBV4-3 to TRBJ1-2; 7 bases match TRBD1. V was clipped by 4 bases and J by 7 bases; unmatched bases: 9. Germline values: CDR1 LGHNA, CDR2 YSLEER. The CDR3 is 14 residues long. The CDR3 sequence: CASSPEGANSGYTF. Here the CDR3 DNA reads TGCGCCAGCAGCCCAGAGGGGGCTAATAGTGGCTACACCTTC.

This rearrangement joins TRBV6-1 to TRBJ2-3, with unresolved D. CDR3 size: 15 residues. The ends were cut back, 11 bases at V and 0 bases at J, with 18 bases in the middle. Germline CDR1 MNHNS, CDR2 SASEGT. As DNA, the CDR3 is TGTGCCGCCTCATATGAGCAGGTTAGCACAGATACGCAGTATTTT. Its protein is CAASYEQVSTDTQYF.

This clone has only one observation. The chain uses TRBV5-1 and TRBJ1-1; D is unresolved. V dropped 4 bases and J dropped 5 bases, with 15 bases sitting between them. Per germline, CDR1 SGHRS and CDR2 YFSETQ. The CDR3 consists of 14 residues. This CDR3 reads CASSQLGGGTEAFF. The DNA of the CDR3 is TGCGCCAGCAGCCAGCTCGGAGGCGGAACTGAAGCTTTCTTT.

The CDR3 sequence is CASRSEPQGAEAFF. The CDR3 nucleotides read TGTGCCAGCAGATCAGAACCACAGGGAGCTGAAGCTTTCTTT. The chain has TRBV7-9 and TRBJ1-1; D is possibly TRBD1 (6 bases). The CDR3 is made up of 14 amino acids. CDR1 is SEHNR, CDR2 FQNEAQ, per germline (reference sequence). Trimming removed 6 bases from V and 6 bases from J, with 17 bases in between.

Written as DNA, the CDR3 is TGTGCCAGCAACCCTACAGGAGGGGAAAGCTACACCTTC. It encodes CASNPTGGESYTF. The V gene is TRBV9, the J gene TRBJ1-2, with TRBD1 as a possible D gene (5 bases). The CDR3 consists of 13 residues. CDR1 and CDR2 from the germline V gene are SGDLS and YYNGEE. The V end lost 6 bases, the J end lost 9 bases, and 18 bases lay between the germline ends.

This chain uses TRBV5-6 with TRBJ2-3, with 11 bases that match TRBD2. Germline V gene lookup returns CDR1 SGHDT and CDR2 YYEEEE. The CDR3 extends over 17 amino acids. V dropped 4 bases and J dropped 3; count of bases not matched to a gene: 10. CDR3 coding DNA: TGTGCCAGCAGCGGGGGGGGGACTAGCGGACCTACAGATACGCAGTATTTT. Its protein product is CASSGGGTSGPTDTQYF.